This entry lists 5 T cell receptor beta chains sequenced from one sample in a study of T cell clonality in common variable immunodeficiency. Profiling relied on immunoSEQ multiplex PCR, and the TCRdb table lists in-frame clones only, not all of them. The sample contains fewer than 40,000 clones, none occurring once; under 4.5% lies in the top ten. Sequencing input: peripheral blood mononuclear cells. The source of these receptors is a person aged 18 to 70 in good health.

This clone was seen many times. Sequencing ends 3 residues short of the CDR3 end; the germline J gene provides the rest. The rearrangement uses TRBV5-5 and TRBJ2-7; a weak D match, TRBD1 (6 bases). The V end lost 2 bases, the J end lost 4 bases, and 13 bases lay between the germline ends. Germline CDR1 SGHKS, CDR2 YYEKEE (reference sequence). The CDR3 is 14 amino acids. This CDR3 is CASSFSTGGYEQYF. The sequenced CDR3 bases are TGTGCCAGCAGCTTCTCGACAGGCGGATACGAG.

This clone turned up a few times. From the germline J gene comes the end of the CDR3, since the read stops 3 residues before it. The V gene is TRBV18, the J gene TRBJ1-3; D is unresolved. V was trimmed by 2 bases and J by 4 bases, leaving 12 bases between them. Germline V CDR1 and CDR2: KGHSH, LQKENI. The CDR3 sequence is 15 residues long. CDR3 sequence reads: CASSPGSAEGNTIYF. The sequenced CDR3 bases are TGTGCCAGCTCACCAGGGTCGGCGGAGGGAAACACC.

This clone came up many times. The read ends 3 residues early relative to the CDR3; the germline J gene fills the gap. The rearrangement links TRBV19 to TRBJ1-2; the match to TRBD1 covers 8 bases. Germline V gene lookup returns CDR1 LNHDA and CDR2 SQIVND (reference sequence). This CDR3 is built from 18 residues. The CDR3 region is CASSSTITYRGVTDGYTF. The part of the CDR3 DNA that was read is TGTGCCAGTAGTAGCACCATCACTTACAGGGGGGTAACGGACGGC.

This clone was seen repeatedly, ten times or more. The read terminates 3 residues ahead of where the CDR3 ends, so the germline J gene completes it. The chain couples TRBV7-2 to TRBJ2-7; 9 bases are a match to TRBD2. The CDR3 runs to 15 residues. The germline gives CDR1 SGHTA, CDR2 FQGNSA. V lost 1 base, J lost 3 bases, and 4 bases stayed unmatched. CDR3 DNA, as far as it was read: TGTGCCAGCAGCTTAGGGCTAGCGGGGTTCTACGAG. Amino acid sequence: CASSLGLAGFYE. The entire CDR3 protein is CASSLGLAGFYEQYF.

This clone has ten or more counts. The read ends 3 residues early relative to the CDR3; the germline J gene fills the gap. The chain is built from TRBV7-2 and TRBJ2-7; no reliable D call. Deletions cut 1 base from V and 5 bases from J, with 9 bases between. The CDR3 is 13 residues long. CDR1 and CDR2 from the germline V gene are SGHTA and FQGNSA. The CDR3 DNA, read in part, is TGTGCCAGCAGCTTAGGGGTAAGGGACGAG. This sequence encodes CASSLGVRDE. The CDR3, in full, reads CASSLGVRDEQYF.